Shown below are 23 T cell receptor beta chains from a single sample sequenced in a study of T cells in Graves' hyperthyroidism and ophthalmopathy. TCR beta CDR3 region amplification was performed from RNA transcripts. HTBI primers drove first-round RT-PCR of the TCR CDR3. One entry per CDR3 protein results from TCRdb running MiXCR on the multiplex PCR reads. The table lists approximately 570,000 distinct CDR3 sequences, just under 20% of them singletons. The sample was blood. The receptors shown here come from a man in his forties with Graves' ophthalmopathy.

The chain links TRBV5-1 to TRBJ2-7, with a possible D match to TRBD2 (5 bases). The germline V and J ends were trimmed by 4 bases and 4 bases, with 12 bases remaining between them. Germline V gene data show CDR1 as SGHRS and CDR2 as YFSETQ. CDR3 length: 13 amino acids. CDR3: CASSTDSPYEQYF. CDR3 nucleotide sequence: TGCGCCAGCAGCACGGACTCCCCGTACGAGCAGTACTTC. The complete variable domain, with remaining parts taken from reference TRBV5-1 and TRBJ2-7, reads KAGVTQTPRYLIKTRGQQVTLSCSPISGHRSVSWYQQTPGQGLQFLFEYFSETQRNKGNFPGRFSGRQFSNSRSEMNVSTLELGDSALYLCASSTDSPYEQYFGPGTRLTVT.

The sample holds a few counts of this clonotype. This CDR3 is CASSSESGWVTEAFF. CDR3 nucleotides: TGTGCCAGCAGCTCCGAATCGGGTTGGGTCACTGAAGCTTTCTTT. This rearrangement joins TRBV7-8 to TRBJ1-1; no clear D gene. V lost 4 bases, J lost 4 bases, and 16 bases lay in between. The CDR3 is 15 amino acids. The germline V gene has CDR1 SGHVS and CDR2 FQNEAQ. The full variable domain, in which reference TRBV7-8 and TRBJ1-1 provide the parts outside the CDR3, is GAGVSQSPRYKVAKRGQDVALRCDPISGHVSLFWYQQALGQGPEFLTYFQNEAQLDKSGLPSDRFFAERPEGSVSTLKIQRTQQEDSAVYLCASSSESGWVTEAFFGQGTRLTVV.

In its sample, this clonotype was seen many times. The chain couples TRBV28 to TRBJ1-6, with D possibly matching TRBD1 (6 bases). Germline loops: CDR1 MDHEN, CDR2 SYDVKM. V was trimmed by 7 bases and J by 7 bases, leaving 11 bases between them. This CDR3 has 13 residues. Written as DNA, the CDR3 is TGTGCCAGCAATGGAGGGGGGAATTCACCCCTCCACTTT. It translates to CASNGGGNSPLHF.

At least ten counts were recorded for this clonotype. J is TRBJ2-3 and V is TRBV3-1; D is undetermined. Trimming cost V 3 bases and J 2 bases, with 12 bases left between them. The CDR3 consists of 15 residues. The germline CDR1 and CDR2 sequences are LGHDT and YNNKEL (reference sequence). The CDR3 DNA reads as TGTGCCAGCAGCCATGGCAGACCCCCCACAGATACGCAGTATTTT. Its translation: CASSHGRPPTDTQYF.

This clonotype was recorded a few times. This sequence joins TRBV5-1 and TRBJ2-1, with 10 positions matching TRBD2. V lost 4 bases and J lost 4; bases outside the gene matches: 11. Germline CDR1 is SGHRS and CDR2 is YFSETQ. The CDR3 extends over 17 amino acids. The CDR3 loop is CASSQTSGASFYNEQFF. DNA for the CDR3: TGCGCCAGCAGCCAAACTAGCGGGGCAAGTTTTTACAATGAGCAGTTCTTC.

The V and J genes are TRBV5-1 and TRBJ2-2; 8 positions match TRBD2. With 4 bases clipped from V and 6 bases from J, the junction kept 8 bases outside the gene matches. This CDR3 has 15 amino acids. CDR1 SGHRS and CDR2 YFSETQ come from the germline V gene. The CDR3 region is CASSQSSGSSGELFF. The CDR3 bases are TGCGCCAGCAGCCAGTCAAGCGGGAGCTCCGGGGAGCTGTTTTTT.

The chain joins TRBV12-3 or TRBV12-4 to TRBJ1-6; D possibly corresponds to TRBD1 (6 bases). Trimming stripped 7 bases from V and 7 bases from J, with 17 bases between. The CDR3 has 15 residues. CDR3 in amino acids: CASTTGGGRNSPLHF. CDR3 sequence (DNA): TGTGCCAGCACCACGGGAGGGGGGCGGAATTCACCCCTCCACTTT.

Ten or more counts support this clonotype. This chain links TRBV3-1 with TRBJ1-5, with a tentative D call TRBD1 (6 bases). Trimming pared 3 bases from V and 5 bases from J, leaving 11 bases between. There are 14 residues in the CDR3. From germline, CDR1 is LGHDT and CDR2 YNNKEL (reference sequence). The CDR3 here is CASSQGGRDQPQHF. The CDR3 DNA follows: TGTGCCAGCAGCCAGGGGGGGCGCGATCAGCCCCAGCATTTT.

Here the CDR3 DNA reads TGTGCCAGCAGTCGTCAATCGGATCAGCCCCAGCATTTT. It is translated as CASSRQSDQPQHF. This chain joins TRBV7-2 and TRBJ1-5; the D is unclear. The CDR3 has 13 amino acids. V gave up 6 bases and J gave up 5 bases, with 11 bases separating them. From germline, CDR1 is SGHTA and CDR2 FQGNSA.

This clonotype was counted many times. This sequence joins TRBV12-3 or TRBV12-4 and TRBJ1-5; D remains unclear. The CDR3 runs 12 residues. Trimming took off 3 bases at V and 4 bases at J, with 4 bases between the two ends. CDR3 residues: CASSFENQPQHF. CDR3 bases: TGTGCCAGCAGTTTCGAGAATCAGCCCCAGCATTTT.

V usage is TRBV12-3 or TRBV12-4 and J usage is TRBJ1-4, with 8 nucleotides matching TRBD1. This CDR3 has 16 residues. Trimming cost V 2 bases and J 7 bases; bases outside gene matches: 9. CDR3 nucleotides: TGTGCCAGCAGTTTACCACCCGGACAGGGCGGTGAAAAACTGTTTTTT. Translated, it gives CASSLPPGQGGEKLFF.

The chain has TRBV28 and TRBJ1-5, with D perhaps TRBD1 (6 bases). Between the trimmed V and J ends, which lost 1 base and 7 bases, there was a span of 11 bases. The germline V gene encodes CDR1 MDHEN and CDR2 SYDVKM. The CDR3 is 14 amino acids. The CDR3 DNA reads as TGTGCCAGCAGTTTATCAGGGGTCGAGCAGCCCCAGCATTTT. It encodes CASSLSGVEQPQHF.

This chain connects TRBV6-1 to TRBJ2-7; D unresolved. Germline CDR1 and CDR2: MNHNS and SASEGT. The CDR3 spans 12 residues. Trimming took off 5 bases at V and 7 bases at J, with 12 bases between the two ends. The CDR3 DNA is TGTGCCAGCAGTAAGACGCTACAGGAGCAGTACTTC. Its protein product is CASSKTLQEQYF.

Only a few counts were recorded for this clonotype. The rearrangement links TRBV20-1 to TRBJ2-1; TRBD1 agrees at 10 bases. The J segment lost 5 bases and the V segment lost 3 bases, leaving 4 bases of the junction unmatched. Per germline, CDR1 DFQATT and CDR2 SNEGSKA (reference sequence). The CDR3 runs 14 residues. The CDR3 loop is CSASFGTGDNEQFF. CDR3 nucleotides: TGCAGTGCTAGCTTCGGGACAGGGGACAATGAGCAGTTCTTC.

This clonotype occurred a few times. This rearrangement joins TRBV7-9 to TRBJ2-1, with 8 bases that match TRBD2. The CDR3 spans 15 residues. CDR1 is SEHNR, CDR2 FQNEAQ, per germline (reference sequence). After removal of 5 bases from V and 3 bases from J, the junction contained 6 bases not matched to a gene. The CDR3 spells CASSQLAAIYNEQFF. As DNA, the CDR3 is TGTGCCAGCAGCCAACTAGCGGCGATCTACAATGAGCAGTTCTTC.

The table lists this clonotype with many counts. The chain couples TRBV30 to TRBJ1-2; TRBD1 aligns across 7 bases. CDR3 length equals 15 residues. Trimming at V came to 2 bases and at J to 3 bases, leaving 9 bases not matched to a gene. Looked up from germline, CDR1 is GTSNPN and CDR2 is SVGIG (reference sequence). The chain's CDR3 is CAWSIRQGFDYGYTF. The CDR3 coding sequence is TGTGCCTGGAGTATAAGACAGGGCTTTGACTATGGCTACACCTTC.

This clonotype occurred a few times. The gene calls are TRBV12-3 or TRBV12-4 and TRBJ2-1; 12 positions match TRBD2. This CDR3 has 15 amino acids. The V segment lost 6 bases and the J segment 9 bases; nucleotides outside the gene matches: 9. The CDR3 loop is CASSKTSGGGGEQFF. For the CDR3, the DNA is TGTGCCAGCAGCAAGACTAGCGGGGGAGGCGGTGAGCAGTTCTTC.

In this sample, this clonotype turned up once. CDR3 amino acids: CATSDHKVPYEQYF. The CDR3 DNA follows: TGTGCCACCAGTGATCATAAAGTCCCCTACGAGCAGTACTTC. The chain combines TRBV24-1 with TRBJ2-7; no clear D. Trimming took off 3 bases at V and 2 bases at J, with 10 bases between the two ends. Germline values: CDR1 KGHDR, CDR2 SFDVKD. The CDR3 contains 14 residues.

The chain joins TRBV12-3 or TRBV12-4 to TRBJ1-2, with D perhaps matching TRBD1 (5 bases). Trimming pared 1 base from V and 2 bases from J, leaving 8 bases between. This CDR3 is built from 14 residues. The CDR3 is CASSLEGLNYGYTF. The DNA of the CDR3 is TGTGCCAGCAGTTTAGAGGGGTTAAACTATGGCTACACCTTC.

The chain couples TRBV12-3 or TRBV12-4 to TRBJ1-6, with 7 bases identical to TRBD1. The V and J ends lost 7 bases and 4 bases, in that order; junction bases with no gene match: 4. CDR3 length: 14 residues. The CDR3 spells CASTRGQYNSPLHF. CDR3 sequence (DNA): TGTGCCAGCACTCGGGGACAGTATAATTCACCCCTCCACTTT.

Written as DNA, the CDR3 is TGTGCCAGCAGCCAGAACCGGGACAGCACAGATACGCAGTATTTT. Translated: CASSQNRDSTDTQYF. The chain uses TRBV7-3 and TRBJ2-3; D tentatively fits TRBD1 or TRBD2 (5 bases each). V was pared by 5 bases and J by 0 bases, with 12 bases between. Looked up from germline, CDR1 is SGHTA and CDR2 is FQGTGA. The CDR3 sequence is 15 residues long.

There are many counts of this clonotype. The chain recombines TRBV30 with TRBJ2-7; no reliable D call. V was shortened by 6 bases and J by 5 bases, with 11 bases between the two germline ends. The germline gives CDR1 GTSNPN, CDR2 SVGIG (reference sequence). This CDR3 region has 11 residues. The CDR3 reads CACGRPNEQYF. The CDR3 region has the DNA TGTGCCTGTGGCCGTCCCAACGAGCAGTACTTC.

In its sample, this clonotype was seen many times. The rearrangement links TRBV5-1 to TRBJ2-1, with 11 bases identical to TRBD2. Germline V gene lookup returns CDR1 SGHRS and CDR2 YFSETQ. The CDR3 covers 15 residues. The V gene end was trimmed by 3 bases and the J gene end by 8 bases; junction bases not matched to a gene: 7. The CDR3: CASSSGLAVSDEQFF. Here the CDR3 DNA reads TGCGCCAGCAGCTCGGGACTAGCGGTTAGTGATGAGCAGTTCTTC.